This T cell receptor beta chain was sequenced for a study of shared clonotypes between healthy human individuals. As for the study in general: A donor's plate count was three for CD4 naive and three for CD4 memory; CD8 naive had two and CD8 memory one.

In the naive CD8 group, cells lacked CD45RO and were positively selected for CCR7, so terminally differentiated effector memory CD45RA+ cells were left out. This CDR3 has 12 amino acids. In germline, CDR1 is SGHAT, CDR2 FQDESV (reference sequence). The ends were cut back, 3 bases at V and 6 bases at J, with 7 bases in the middle. TCRdb's copy holds only in-frame clones and misses some; the assay was immunoSEQ multiplex PCR. Among around 700,000 clones listed, about 90% were seen once. Sequenced material: naive CD8+ T cells sorted from blood. The sequence came from a man in his thirties or forties in good health. This chain connects TRBV11-1 to TRBJ2-3; possible D gene TRBD1, 5 bases. The CDR3 sequence is CASSFSGDTQYF. DNA for the CDR3: TGTGCCAGCAGCTTTTCAGGGGATACGCAGTATTTT.